The clone carrying this T cell receptor beta chain has at least ten counts. The sample originates from a study of regulatory T cells in long-lasting Graves disease. The CDR3 is 12 amino acids. V was trimmed by 7 bases and J by 4 bases, leaving 10 bases between them. Germline CDR1 LNHDA, CDR2 SQIVND (reference sequence). Time point denoted: newly diagnosed GD, antithyroid drugs for less than 3 months. The TCR library was prepared using RNA isolated from PBMCs. Combining iRepertoire HTBI primers with Arm-PCR of CDR3 regions, the authors built TCR beta libraries. TCRdb re-analysed the multiplex PCR reads in MiXCR, keeping a single row per CDR3 protein. The repertoire has around 450,000 distinct CDR3 sequences, 15% to 20% of them found once; the top ten carry 10% to 15%. Another study also made use of these data, one on T cells in Graves' hyperthyroidism and ophthalmopathy. From that second work: Diagnoses were established using clinical symptoms, serum thyroxine and TRAb, thyroid ultrasound and orbital computed tomography.

The TCR was taken from a man aged 35-49 years with Graves disease. Sequencing used peripheral blood mononuclear cells (PBMCs), obtained at new diagnosis, from a patient treated with antithyroid drugs. V usage is TRBV19 and J usage is TRBJ1-2; D is undetermined. Here the CDR3 DNA reads TGTGCCAGTAAAGCGGGCGGCTATGGCTACACCTTC. This encodes CASKAGGYGYTF.